These 30 T cell receptor beta chains share one sample of origin, sequenced in a study of HIV-infected patients and healthy controls. Reverse transcription used around 540 ng RNA and constant-region primers for alpha and beta. Alpha and beta chain libraries were made separately by chain-specific third strand synthesis with multiplexing indices. TCRdb re-called the 5' RACE reads through MiXCR, storing one row per CDR3 protein. The sample has approximately 10,000 distinct CDR3 sequences, more than 7% seen once. The repertoire came from unfractionated whole blood and reflected all unsorted peripheral T cells. This sample comprised blood, obtained before antiretroviral therapy. The origin of the receptors is an adult with HIV infection. The donor label of this sample is uncertain.

This clonotype is a singleton in its sample. V gene TRBV5-6 combines with J gene TRBJ1-1; maybe TRBD1 (6 bases). Germline V lookup: CDR1 SGHDT, CDR2 YYEEEE. V dropped 2 bases and J dropped 1 base, with 9 bases sitting between them. The CDR3 totals 14 residues. Here the CDR3 DNA reads TGTGCCAGCAGCTTTACAGGGACGAACACTGAAGCTTTCTTT. The encoded protein is CASSFTGTNTEAFF.

This clonotype came up many times. The chain has TRBV28 and TRBJ2-1, with TRBD1 matching 10 bases. This CDR3 is 16 amino acids long. V lost 5 bases to trimming and J lost 10 bases; unmatched junction nucleotides: 14. The germline CDR1 and CDR2 sequences are MDHEN and SYDVKM. CDR3 nucleotides: TGTGCCAGCAGTCTAACCGGGACAGGGGCAAGTAGCGAGCAGTTCTTC. Translated, it gives CASSLTGTGASSEQFF.

This clonotype was detected ten times or more. The chain is built from TRBV12-3 or TRBV12-4 and TRBJ1-5, with D possibly being TRBD1 (6 bases). Trimming took 6 bases from V and 6 from J, leaving 15 bases between them. CDR3 length: 14 amino acids. This CDR3 is CASRTGPGGQPQHF. In DNA form, the CDR3 reads TGTGCCAGCAGAACAGGGCCCGGGGGTCAGCCCCAGCATTTT.

V is TRBV20-1 and J is TRBJ2-7, with D possibly being TRBD1 or TRBD2 (5 bases each). Trimming removed 3 bases at V and 3 bases at J, with 24 bases between. CDR1 and CDR2 (germline): DFQATT, SNEGSKA (reference sequence). The CDR3 has 17 residues. CDR3 bases: TGCAGTGCTAGTACGTTGGGGTATAGGGATGGGGGCTACGAGCAGTACTTC. Protein product: CSASTLGYRDGGYEQYF.

This clonotype came up many times. This chain connects TRBV28 to TRBJ1-5, with 8 bases aligning to TRBD1. Germline lookup yields CDR1 MDHEN and CDR2 SYDVKM. After removal of 3 bases from V and 9 bases from J, the junction contained 19 bases not matched to a gene. This CDR3 has 18 amino acids. The CDR3 coding sequence is TGTGCCAGCAGTTTTGACAGGGGAATTAGTTGGGGCGGTCCGCCCCAGCATTTT. Protein sequence: CASSFDRGISWGGPPQHF.

This clonotype has at least ten counts. The chain links TRBV5-1 to TRBJ2-5, with D possibly being TRBD1 or TRBD2 (5 bases each). Germline CDR1 is SGHRS and CDR2 is YFSETQ. The CDR3 sequence is 13 residues long. V shed 7 bases and J shed 2 bases, with 12 bases lying between them. CDR3 loop: CASSRQRQETQYF. CDR3 DNA: TGCGCCAGCTCTCGACAGCGGCAAGAGACCCAGTACTTC. The full variable domain, with the rest looked up from reference TRBV5-1 and TRBJ2-5, is KAGVTQTPRYLIKTRGQQVTLSCSPISGHRSVSWYQQTPGQGLQFLFEYFSETQRNKGNFPGRFSGRQFSNSRSEMNVSTLELGDSALYLCASSRQRQETQYFGPGTRLLVL.

This clonotype was recorded at least ten times. This rearrangement joins TRBV20-1 to TRBJ2-7, with 8 bases fitting TRBD2. The V and J ends lost 1 base and 4 bases, in that order; junction bases with no gene match: 3. The length of the CDR3 is 13 residues. Germline-derived CDR1 and CDR2 are DFQATT and SNEGSKA (reference sequence). Written as DNA, the CDR3 is TGCAGTGCTAGAGCCGAGCGGGGGTACGAGCAGTACTTC. This codes for CSARAERGYEQYF.

The V gene is TRBV6-5, the J gene TRBJ2-1, with TRBD2 identical over 9 bases. Germline CDR1 and CDR2: MNHEY and SVGAGI. J gave up 6 bases and V 5 bases, and 11 bases lay outside the gene matches. This CDR3 comprises 16 residues. CDR3 in amino acids: CASSKLSGGHPNEQFF. The CDR3 nucleotides read TGTGCCAGCAGTAAACTTAGCGGGGGCCATCCCAATGAGCAGTTCTTC.

This clonotype has ten or more counts. V is TRBV14 and J is TRBJ2-3; 14 bases map to TRBD2. The CDR3 is 16 residues long. The germline V gene encodes CDR1 SGHDN and CDR2 FVKESK. Trimming took 4 bases from V and 4 from J; bases not matched to a gene: 4. The CDR3 DNA is TGTGCCAGCAGCCCTAGACTAGCGGGGGGGCCAGATACGCAGTATTTT. As protein: CASSPRLAGGPDTQYF.

This clonotype came up many times. The rearrangement links TRBV20-1 to TRBJ1-2; 8 nucleotides line up with TRBD1. This CDR3 spans 14 amino acids. Per germline, CDR1 DFQATT and CDR2 SNEGSKA (reference sequence). Trimming took 3 bases from V and 5 from J; bases not matched to a gene: 8. CDR3: CSAREDRGGYGYTF. CDR3 coding DNA: TGCAGTGCTAGGGAAGACAGGGGAGGGTATGGCTACACCTTC.

This clonotype was recorded a few times. This chain connects TRBV20-1 to TRBJ1-4; D perhaps matches TRBD1 (5 bases). This CDR3 contains 12 residues. Trimming stripped 6 bases from V and 6 bases from J, with 11 bases between. The germline V gene has CDR1 DFQATT and CDR2 SNEGSKA (reference sequence). CDR3 coding DNA: TGCAGTGCAAACCGGGGCGATGAAAAACTGTTTTTT. Protein: CSANRGDEKLFF.

This clonotype was observed at least ten times. The J gene is TRBJ1-5, the V gene TRBV18; D ambiguous. Germline V lookup: CDR1 KGHSH, CDR2 LQKENI. This CDR3 has 14 amino acids. Trimming cost V 5 bases and J 6 bases, with 14 bases left between them. CDR3 region: CASSTGPGGQPQHF. In DNA form, the CDR3 reads TGTGCCAGCTCAACCGGGCCAGGAGGTCAGCCCCAGCATTTT.

This clonotype was counted many times. The chain couples TRBV18 to TRBJ2-3; D may be TRBD2 (5 bases). The CDR3 spans 15 residues. V was pared by 6 bases and J by 0 bases, with 13 bases between. Germline V lookup: CDR1 KGHSH, CDR2 LQKENI. In DNA form, the CDR3 reads TGTGCCAGCTCCTCCCCTGGCGGGAGCACAGATACGCAGTATTTT. Translating it yields CASSSPGGSTDTQYF.

The sample holds many counts of this clonotype. The chain carries TRBV12-3 or TRBV12-4 and TRBJ2-2, with 9 bases aligning to TRBD2. The CDR3 runs 17 residues. Trimming at V came to 3 bases and at J to 3 bases, leaving 8 bases not matched to a gene. The CDR3 loop reads CASSFEGLAGYTGELFF. The CDR3 DNA follows: TGTGCCAGCAGTTTTGAGGGACTAGCCGGATACACCGGGGAGCTGTTTTTT.

The sample holds many counts of this clonotype. The chain carries TRBV12-3 or TRBV12-4 and TRBJ1-1; D gene ambiguous. Trimming took 0 bases from V and 0 from J, leaving 5 bases between them. The length of the CDR3 is 14 residues. The CDR3 DNA reads as TGTGCCAGCAGTTTAGCAGAAATGAACACTGAAGCTTTCTTT. Translated: CASSLAEMNTEAFF.

This clonotype appeared a few times. This chain connects TRBV11-3 to TRBJ2-3, with D possibly TRBD2 on 7 matching bases. There are 14 residues in the CDR3. The germline CDR1 and CDR2 sequences are SGHNT and YENEEA. Trimming left V 5 bases short and J 6 bases short, with 15 bases between. In DNA, the CDR3 is TGTGCCAGCAGCCGCTCGGGGGGCAGGGATACGCAGTATTTT. Translation: CASSRSGGRDTQYF.

This clonotype was observed many times. This chain links TRBV7-9 with TRBJ1-1; TRBD1 matches at 11 bases. The germline V gene has CDR1 SEHNR and CDR2 FQNEAQ (reference sequence). Losses at the gene ends were 0 bases for V and 5 bases for J; bases not matched to a gene: 2. This CDR3 contains 15 residues. The CDR3 loop reads CASSLAGTGGTEAFF. CDR3 nucleotide sequence: TGTGCCAGCAGCTTAGCCGGGACAGGGGGGACTGAAGCTTTCTTT. Together with reference TRBV7-9 and TRBJ1-1, the CDR3 gives the full variable domain: DTGVSQNPRHKITKRGQNVTFRCDPISEHNRLYWYRQTLGQGPEFLTYFQNEAQLEKSRLLSDRFSAERPKGSFSTLEIQRTEQGDSAMYLCASSLAGTGGTEAFFGQGTRLTVV.

This clonotype has ten or more counts. The chain employs TRBV11-2 and TRBJ2-5, with TRBD2 matching over 9 bases. Trimming took 5 bases from V and 6 from J; bases not matched to a gene: 10. Germline CDR1 SGHAT, CDR2 FQNNGV. This CDR3 has 15 amino acids. The CDR3 protein is CASSLRAGGQKTQYF. The CDR3 DNA follows: TGTGCCAGCAGCCTTAGAGCGGGGGGCCAGAAGACCCAGTACTTC.

This clonotype was found many times. The chain carries TRBV28 and TRBJ2-3, with D hard to call. The CDR3 loop spans 14 amino acids. CDR1 is MDHEN, CDR2 SYDVKM, per germline. Trimming took off 5 bases at V and 1 base at J, with 10 bases between the two ends. This chain's CDR3 is CASSRPVGTDTQYF. CDR3 in DNA: TGTGCCAGCAGTCGCCCGGTTGGCACAGATACGCAGTATTTT.

By share of the sample, this clonotype is medium-sized (0.01 to 0.1%). V and J are TRBV7-8 and TRBJ1-1; the D gene is possibly TRBD1 (5 bases). The ends were cut back, 6 bases at V and 2 bases at J, with 10 bases in the middle. Germline V lookup: CDR1 SGHVS, CDR2 FQNEAQ. This CDR3 has 13 amino acids. The CDR3 is CASSFTGNTEAFF. As DNA, the CDR3 is TGTGCCAGCAGTTTTACAGGCAACACTGAAGCTTTCTTT.

This clonotype came up many times. CDR3 bases: TGTGCCAGCAGCCCCGAGGCCCTCTCCTACAATGAGCAGTTCTTC. Its translation is CASSPEALSYNEQFF. The chain couples TRBV7-6 to TRBJ2-1; D uncertain. Trimming stripped 5 bases from V and 0 bases from J, with 11 bases between. The CDR3 has 15 residues. Germline CDR1 is SGHVS and CDR2 is FNYEAQ.

In its sample, this clonotype was seen many times. V is TRBV27 and J is TRBJ2-2; D gene uncertain. V was clipped by 4 bases and J by 7 bases, with 10 bases between them. Germline loops: CDR1 MNHEY, CDR2 SMNVEV (reference sequence). The CDR3 length is 13 residues. Here the CDR3 reads CASSSGEVGELFF. In DNA, the CDR3 is TGTGCCAGCAGTTCTGGGGAAGTCGGGGAGCTGTTTTTT.

This clonotype was seen repeatedly, ten times or more. The chain couples TRBV5-6 to TRBJ2-3; TRBD2 matches at 7 bases. After removal of 2 bases from V and 5 bases from J, the junction contained 14 bases not matched to a gene. Germline V gives CDR1 SGHDT, CDR2 YYEEEE. The CDR3 totals 17 residues. CDR3 loop: CASSFLSTSSLKDTQYF. In nucleotides, the CDR3 is TGTGCCAGCAGCTTTCTATCGACTAGCAGTCTTAAAGATACGCAGTATTTT.

This chain connects TRBV12-3 or TRBV12-4 to TRBJ2-3, with no clear D. This CDR3 is 15 amino acids long. Trimming cost V 3 bases and J 1 base, with 11 bases left between them. CDR3 bases: TGTGCCAGCAGTTTCCCTACTACTGGCACAGATACGCAGTATTTT. Its translation is CASSFPTTGTDTQYF.

This clonotype has just a few counts. The V call is TRBV10-1, the J call TRBJ1-1; no clear D. The germline V gene encodes CDR1 WNHNN and CDR2 SYGVQD (reference sequence). The CDR3 contains 14 residues. With 9 bases removed from V and 1 base from J, the gap between germline ends came to 15 bases. The CDR3 DNA sequence: TGCGCCAGTAGAAGCGGAAGGACGAACACTGAAGCTTTCTTT. As protein: CASRSGRTNTEAFF.

At least ten counts were recorded for this clonotype. This chain uses TRBV12-3 or TRBV12-4 with TRBJ2-1; D not resolved. This CDR3 spans 13 amino acids. Trimming left V 6 bases short and J 6 bases short, with 12 bases between. As DNA, the CDR3 is TGTGCCAGCAGGCCTAGTATCAGCAATGAGCAGTTCTTC. Protein product: CASRPSISNEQFF.

This clonotype was seen many times. The chain uses TRBV27 and TRBJ2-1, with 10 nucleotides matching TRBD2. The CDR3 length is 16 residues. Germline CDR1 reads MNHEY; CDR2 reads SMNVEV (reference sequence). V was pared by 4 bases and J by 3 bases, with 6 bases of the junction left unmatched. The CDR3 loop reads CASSWGGTSDYNEQFF. CDR3 nucleotides: TGTGCCAGCAGTTGGGGAGGGACTAGCGACTACAATGAGCAGTTCTTC.

This clonotype was detected only once. The V gene is TRBV5-4, the J gene TRBJ2-5; perhaps TRBD1 as D (6 bases). Germline assignment: CDR1 SGHNT and CDR2 YYREEE (reference sequence). V was shortened by 6 bases and J by 2 bases, with 17 bases between the two germline ends. The CDR3 spans 15 residues. CDR3 in DNA: TGTGCCAGCAACAGAAACACAGGGAATCAAGAGACCCAGTACTTC. Protein product: CASNRNTGNQETQYF. Looking up the rest from reference TRBV5-4 and TRBJ2-5 gives the full variable domain: ETGVTQSPTHLIKTRGQQVTLRCSSQSGHNTVSWYQQALGQGPQFIFQYYREEENGRGNFPPRFSGLQFPNYSSELNVNALELDDSALYLCASNRNTGNQETQYFGPGTRLLVL.

The chain recombines TRBV18 with TRBJ1-1, with 8 bases identical to TRBD1. The CDR3 has 14 amino acids. After removal of 5 bases from V and 3 bases from J, the junction contained 5 bases not matched to a gene. The germline V gene has CDR1 KGHSH and CDR2 LQKENI. CDR3 nucleotide sequence: TGTGCCAGCTCATCAGGGGGCGCGGACACTGAAGCTTTCTTT. Translated, it gives CASSSGGADTEAFF.

This clonotype was recorded many times. The chain carries TRBV6-6 and TRBJ2-7, with D uncertain. Germline V CDR1 and CDR2: MNHNY, SVGAGI (reference sequence). Trimming shortened V by 2 bases and J by 3 bases, and 2 bases separated the two germline ends. The CDR3 has 11 amino acids. In DNA, the CDR3 is TGTGCCAGCAGTTACGACTACGAGCAGTACTTC. Translating gives CASSYDYEQYF.